This note documents a single T cell receptor (beta chain) sequence. Antigen: not known. Germline V gives CDR1 LNHDA, CDR2 SQIVND (reference sequence). This CDR3 spans 13 amino acids. With 11 bases clipped from V and 4 bases from J, the junction kept 10 bases outside the gene matches. Pooled samples include second doses given at about 4 or 12 weeks. This sample was included in a study of T cell responses to AZD1222 COVID-19 vaccine. Whole-study findings and limits: Nearly half of unique spike-specific TCRs reportedly avoided B.1.351 and B.1.1.7 mutated regions. Repertoire collection took place solely once the T cell response had peaked. Rises in breadth and depth of Spike-specific TCRs came after two AZD1222 doses.

Sequencing used immunoSEQ multiplex PCR; TCRdb keeps in-frame clones, though not all of them. This table has under 150,000 clones, around 91% appearing once. The receptor was isolated from an adult who received the AZD1222 COVID-19 vaccine. The rearrangement uses TRBV19 and TRBJ1-2, with 7 bases aligning to TRBD1. Specimen: peripheral blood, collected 28 days after the second AZD1222 dose. The CDR3 sequence is CASKGGGGYGYTF. The CDR3 nucleotides are TGTGCCTCAAAGGGAGGGGGCGGCTATGGCTACACCTTC. Drawing the rest from reference TRBV19 and TRBJ1-2, the complete variable domain is DGGITQSPKYLFRKEGQNVTLSCEQNLNHDAMYWYRQDPGQGLRLIYYSQIVNDFQKGDIAEGYSVSREKKESFPLTVTSAQKNPTAFYLCASKGGGGYGYTFGSGTRLTVV.